This entry lists 18 T cell receptor beta chains sequenced from one sample in a study of blood T cell repertoires in COVID-19. Data came from immunoSEQ multiplex PCR; TCRdb stores just in-frame clones and leaves some out. The sample consists of fewer than 300,000 clones, approximately 90% of them appearing once. The sequenced material came from peripheral blood. The receptors originated from a woman aged 30 to 39 with COVID-19, enrolled during active disease.

This chain uses TRBV5-1 with TRBJ1-1, with 7 bases matching TRBD1. CDR3 size: 14 residues. After removal of 4 bases from V and 7 bases from J, the junction contained 10 bases not matched to a gene. The germline CDR1 and CDR2 sequences are SGHRS and YFSETQ. CDR3 residues: CASSQSTGDGEAFF. The CDR3 coding sequence is TGCGCCAGCAGCCAGTCAACAGGGGACGGTGAAGCTTTCTTT.

The chain combines TRBV10-3 with TRBJ1-1; no reliable D call. This CDR3 comprises 13 residues. Looked up from germline, CDR1 is ENHRY and CDR2 is SYGVKD. V was shortened by 7 bases and J by 4 bases, with 13 bases between the two germline ends. This chain's CDR3 is CAIKTQVGTEAFF. The CDR3 DNA follows: TGTGCCATCAAAACTCAGGTGGGCACTGAAGCTTTCTTT.

This sequence joins TRBV6-5 and TRBJ2-3, with TRBD1 identical over 8 bases. The CDR3 is 12 residues long. Germline values: CDR1 MNHEY, CDR2 SVGAGI. The junction had 7 bases not matched to a gene; V was cut back by 8 bases and J by 9 bases. The CDR3 region is CASVGQAGTQYF. CDR3 coding DNA: TGTGCCAGCGTGGGACAGGCAGGCACGCAGTATTTT.

The genes are TRBV4-1 and TRBJ2-7; the match to TRBD2 covers 11 bases. Looked up from germline, CDR1 is MGHRA and CDR2 is YSYEKL. This CDR3 region has 19 residues. Germline trimming cut 0 bases from V and 2 bases from J; bases unmatched to any gene: 12. The CDR3 is CASSQEVMLAGGSTYEQYF. The CDR3, as DNA: TGCGCCAGCAGCCAAGAGGTTATGCTAGCGGGAGGATCGACCTACGAGCAGTACTTC.

J is TRBJ1-2 and V is TRBV6-5; D gene ambiguous. The CDR3 consists of 11 residues. The germline CDR1 and CDR2 sequences are MNHEY and SVGAGI. The V and J ends lost 9 bases and 4 bases respectively, with 9 bases between them. The DNA of the CDR3 is TGTGCCAGTTCCGGAGGCTATGGCTACACCTTC. This encodes CASSGGYGYTF.

The chain employs TRBV14 and TRBJ2-1; TRBD1 might be the D (6 bases). Germline CDR1 SGHDN, CDR2 FVKESK. The CDR3 consists of 15 residues. The V gene lost 1 base and the J gene lost 3 bases, with 10 bases spanning the gap. Written as DNA, the CDR3 is TGTGCCAGCAGCCAAGTACAGGGTCACTACAATGAGCAGTTCTTC. This gives the protein CASSQVQGHYNEQFF.

V and J are TRBV7-2 and TRBJ2-3; 12 bases agree with TRBD2. The CDR3 spans 18 residues. Germline CDR1 SGHTA, CDR2 FQGNSA. V shed 6 bases and J 4 bases; nucleotides not matched to a gene: 14. DNA of the CDR3: TGTGCCAGCAGTTTCCGCCGGGCTAGCGGGAGGGCCGCAGATACGCAGTATTTT. It codes for CASSFRRASGRAADTQYF.

This rearrangement joins TRBV19 to TRBJ2-1; weak D call: TRBD1 (5 bases). V was pared by 7 bases and J by 2 bases, with 9 bases between. From germline, CDR1 is LNHDA and CDR2 SQIVND (reference sequence). This CDR3 is 13 amino acids long. The DNA of the CDR3 is TGTGCCAGTACCCAGGGCCCCTACAATGAGCAGTTCTTC. This translates into CASTQGPYNEQFF.

Written as DNA, the CDR3 is TGTGCCAGCAGCGTCGCCGGGACTAGGTCGAACGAGCAGTACTTC. Encoded protein: CASSVAGTRSNEQYF. This sequence joins TRBV9 and TRBJ2-7; 8 bases map to TRBD2. V shed 2 bases, J shed 5 bases, and the junction held 9 bases outside the gene matches. The CDR3 has 15 residues. Germline assignment: CDR1 SGDLS and CDR2 YYNGEE.

This chain uses TRBV6-5 with TRBJ1-6; D unclear. CDR3 length: 14 residues. The germline V gene has CDR1 MNHEY and CDR2 SVGAGI. The germline V and J ends were trimmed by 6 bases and 10 bases, with 16 bases remaining between them. The CDR3 sequence: CASRHGADGSPLHF. CDR3 coding DNA: TGTGCCAGCAGACACGGAGCCGACGGCTCACCCCTCCACTTT.

The genes are TRBV19 and TRBJ1-1, with D hard to call. Germline V lookup: CDR1 LNHDA, CDR2 SQIVND (reference sequence). The CDR3 loop spans 13 amino acids. Trimming removed 6 bases from V and 2 bases from J, with 10 bases in between. CDR3 sequence (DNA): TGTGCCAGTAGATCCGCAGGAAACACTGAAGCTTTCTTT. Protein product: CASRSAGNTEAFF.

The rearrangement links TRBV29-1 to TRBJ2-1; D perhaps matches TRBD1 (5 bases). The germline CDR1 and CDR2 sequences are SQVTM and ANQGSEA. CDR3 length: 16 amino acids. V was trimmed by 1 base and J by 0 bases, leaving 13 bases between them. Written as DNA, the CDR3 is TGCAGCGTTGAAGCACAGGAGAGGACCTCCTACAATGAGCAGTTCTTC. Protein product: CSVEAQERTSYNEQFF.

This chain connects TRBV5-1 to TRBJ2-7; D not resolved. The CDR3 is 12 residues long. Germline CDR1 reads SGHRS; CDR2 reads YFSETQ. The germline V and J ends were trimmed by 4 bases and 3 bases, with 8 bases remaining between them. The CDR3 nucleotides read TGCGCCAGCAGCCCAGACAACTACGAGCAGTACTTC. Its translation is CASSPDNYEQYF.

The chain has TRBV11-3 and TRBJ2-3; 11 nucleotides line up with TRBD2. Germline values: CDR1 SGHNT, CDR2 YENEEA. V trimming: 6 bases; J trimming: 0 bases; junction bases outside the gene matches: 11. The CDR3 has 18 residues. CDR3 DNA: TGTGCCAGCAGTTCCGGGACTAGCGGAACCGCTAGCACAGATACGCAGTATTTT. This codes for CASSSGTSGTASTDTQYF.

The gene calls are TRBV27 and TRBJ1-2, with unresolved D. V gave up 2 bases and J gave up 0 bases, with 4 bases separating them. The CDR3 extends over 13 amino acids. Germline V gene sequence: CDR1 MNHEY, CDR2 SMNVEV (reference sequence). CDR3 amino acids: CASSLTANYGYTF. CDR3 coding DNA: TGTGCCAGCAGTTTAACAGCTAACTATGGCTACACCTTC.

J is TRBJ2-3 and V is TRBV7-9; 9 bases align to TRBD2. J was trimmed by 2 bases and V by 2 bases; bases with no gene match: 11. Germline lookup yields CDR1 SEHNR and CDR2 FQNEAQ (reference sequence). The CDR3 spans 18 residues. As DNA, the CDR3 is TGTGCCAGCAGCTTACTAGCGGGACTAAATAAGGACACAGATACGCAGTATTTT. The encoded protein is CASSLLAGLNKDTDTQYF.

The rearrangement joins TRBV11-1 to TRBJ2-1; D is ambiguous. Germline CDR1 SGHAT, CDR2 FQDESV (reference sequence). V dropped 5 bases and J dropped 11 bases, with 10 bases sitting between them. The CDR3 covers 11 residues. The CDR3 spells CASSVGSQQFF. The CDR3 nucleotides are TGTGCCAGCAGCGTGGGTAGCCAGCAGTTCTTC. Variable domain in full (rest from reference TRBV11-1 and TRBJ2-1): EAEVAQSPRYKITEKSQAVAFWCDPISGHATLYWYRQILGQGPELLVQFQDESVVDDSQLPKDRFSAERLKGVDSTLKIQPAELGDSAMYLCASSVGSQQFFGPGTRLTVL.

This chain uses TRBV27 with TRBJ2-7; 7 bases fit TRBD2. V was pared by 3 bases and J by 5 bases, with 13 bases of the junction left unmatched. The CDR3 is made up of 16 amino acids. The germline V gene encodes CDR1 MNHEY and CDR2 SMNVEV (reference sequence). The CDR3 DNA follows: TGTGCCAGCAGTTTGGCGGGAGCGCCGACATCCCACGAGCAGTACTTC. Translated, it gives CASSLAGAPTSHEQYF.